The rows below give T cell receptor beta chains drawn from one sample of a study of post-analysis software for immune sequencing data. TCRdb redid the calling of the PCR reads with MiXCR, one entry per CDR3 protein. This table has a few hundred thousand distinct CDR3 sequences, roughly 34% appearing once. The sample taken for sequencing was blood. The source is a girl under 18 with multiple sclerosis. The CDR3 runs from the conserved cysteine through the conserved F or W. Fields, in order: V gene, J gene, clone size, CDR3 length, D gene, CDR3 protein, CDR3 DNA. D genes are given only for firm matches. Not every row has a clone size; where given, it reads once, few, many or a size class.

V gene: TRBV12-3/TRBV12-4; J gene: TRBJ2-3; clone size: -; CDR3 length: 17; D gene: -; CDR3 protein: CASSLDQRRVGADTQYF; CDR3 DNA: TGTGCCAGCAGTCTGGACCAGCGGAGAGTCGGAGCAGATACGCAATATTTT
V gene: TRBV12-3/TRBV12-4; J gene: TRBJ2-3; clone size: -; CDR3 length: 15; D gene: -; CDR3 protein: CASTNSKDSTDTQYF; CDR3 DNA: TGTGCCAGCACCAATTCTAAGGACAGCACAGATACGCAGTATTTT
V gene: TRBV12-3/TRBV12-4; J gene: TRBJ1-5; clone size: few; CDR3 length: 13; D gene: -; CDR3 protein: CASSPEEGQPQHF; CDR3 DNA: TGTGCCAGCAGTCCGGAGGAGGGTCAGCCCCAGCATTTT
V gene: TRBV20-1; J gene: TRBJ1-2; clone size: few; CDR3 length: 13; D gene: TRBD1; CDR3 protein: CSARATGRYGYTF; CDR3 DNA: TGCAGTGCTAGAGCGACAGGGAGGTATGGCTACACCTTC
V gene: TRBV20-1; J gene: TRBJ2-6; clone size: -; CDR3 length: 14; D gene: -; CDR3 protein: CSLRPRSGANVLTF; CDR3 DNA: TGCAGTCTAAGGCCTCGCTCTGGGGCCAACGTCCTGACTTTC
V gene: TRBV4-1; J gene: TRBJ1-1; clone size: -; CDR3 length: 14; D gene: -; CDR3 protein: CASRALGGNTEAFF; CDR3 DNA: TGCGCCAGCAGAGCCCTTGGGGGGAACACTGAAGCTTTCTTT
V gene: TRBV20-1; J gene: TRBJ2-5; clone size: -; CDR3 length: 16; D gene: -; CDR3 protein: CSATHLEGGRKETQYF; CDR3 DNA: TGCAGTGCCACCCACCTCGAAGGGGGGAGAAAGGAGACCCAGTACTTC
V gene: TRBV27; J gene: TRBJ2-1; clone size: -; CDR3 length: 15; D gene: TRBD2; CDR3 protein: CASSLTSGAYDEQFF; CDR3 DNA: TGTGCCAGCAGTTTGACTAGCGGGGCCTACGATGAGCAGTTCTTC
V gene: TRBV4-1; J gene: TRBJ1-1; clone size: -; CDR3 length: 14; D gene: -; CDR3 protein: CASSIYYGDTEAFF; CDR3 DNA: TGCGCCAGCAGCATCTACTACGGAGACACTGAAGCTTTCTTT
V gene: TRBV6-2/TRBV6-3; J gene: TRBJ1-5; clone size: few; CDR3 length: 15; D gene: -; CDR3 protein: CASSFKGRARQPQHF; CDR3 DNA: TGTGCCAGCAGCTTTAAGGGACGGGCTAGGCAGCCCCAGCATTTT